The present T cell receptor beta chain was sequenced within a study of blood T cells in healthy people across ages. Primers used in a second PCR of roughly 6 to 11 cycles were a sample-barcoded 5' primer and a J-beta primer mix. TCRdb re-derived calls from the 5' RACE reads in MiXCR, one entry per CDR3 protein. In the table there are over 600,000 distinct CDR3 sequences, around 50% of which are singletons. This clonotype was picked up a small number of times. This CDR3 has 14 amino acids. With 1 base removed from V and 5 bases from J, the gap between germline ends came to 11 bases. This receptor was obtained from a man aged 80 or over in good health. The chain combines TRBV12-3 or TRBV12-4 with TRBJ1-1, with D perhaps matching TRBD1 (6 bases). The sample was blood. CDR3 nucleotides: TGTGCCAGCAGTTTAGAGGCAGGGGTGACTGAAGCTTTCTTT. It encodes CASSLEAGVTEAFF.